This TCR beta chain was observed in a study of blood T cell repertoires in COVID-19. CDR1 is SGHTA, CDR2 FQGNSA, per germline. V shed 1 base and J shed 4 bases, with 11 bases lying between them. The CDR3 is 15 residues long. Study processing details: The assay estimated nucleated cells by amplifying reference gene primers. Produced via immunoSEQ multiplex PCR; TCRdb's table is partial and in-frame only. D and trimming were read from the DNA, whereas the V and J calls and clone size are those reported in that table. The sample contains some 190,000 clones, approximately 83% of which appear only once. The clonotype originates from a human donor with active or convalescent COVID-19. The donor label of this sample is uncertain. Sequenced input: peripheral blood. This chain links TRBV7-2 with TRBJ1-5; perhaps TRBD1 as D (5 bases). DNA for the CDR3: TGTGCCAGCAGCTTAGTGGTAGGGGTTAATCAGCCCCAGCATTTT. Protein product: CASSLVVGVNQPQHF.